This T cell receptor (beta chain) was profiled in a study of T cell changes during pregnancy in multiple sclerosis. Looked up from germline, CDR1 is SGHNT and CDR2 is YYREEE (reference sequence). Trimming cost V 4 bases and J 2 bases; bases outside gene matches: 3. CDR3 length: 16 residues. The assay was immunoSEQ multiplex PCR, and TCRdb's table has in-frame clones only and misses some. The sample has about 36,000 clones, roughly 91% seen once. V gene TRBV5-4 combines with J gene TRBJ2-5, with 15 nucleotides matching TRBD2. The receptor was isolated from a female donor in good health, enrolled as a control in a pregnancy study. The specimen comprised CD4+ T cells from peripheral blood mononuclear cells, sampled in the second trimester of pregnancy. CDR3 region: CASSAGLAGGQETQYF. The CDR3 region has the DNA TGTGCCAGCAGCGCGGGACTAGCGGGAGGTCAAGAGACCCAGTACTTC.